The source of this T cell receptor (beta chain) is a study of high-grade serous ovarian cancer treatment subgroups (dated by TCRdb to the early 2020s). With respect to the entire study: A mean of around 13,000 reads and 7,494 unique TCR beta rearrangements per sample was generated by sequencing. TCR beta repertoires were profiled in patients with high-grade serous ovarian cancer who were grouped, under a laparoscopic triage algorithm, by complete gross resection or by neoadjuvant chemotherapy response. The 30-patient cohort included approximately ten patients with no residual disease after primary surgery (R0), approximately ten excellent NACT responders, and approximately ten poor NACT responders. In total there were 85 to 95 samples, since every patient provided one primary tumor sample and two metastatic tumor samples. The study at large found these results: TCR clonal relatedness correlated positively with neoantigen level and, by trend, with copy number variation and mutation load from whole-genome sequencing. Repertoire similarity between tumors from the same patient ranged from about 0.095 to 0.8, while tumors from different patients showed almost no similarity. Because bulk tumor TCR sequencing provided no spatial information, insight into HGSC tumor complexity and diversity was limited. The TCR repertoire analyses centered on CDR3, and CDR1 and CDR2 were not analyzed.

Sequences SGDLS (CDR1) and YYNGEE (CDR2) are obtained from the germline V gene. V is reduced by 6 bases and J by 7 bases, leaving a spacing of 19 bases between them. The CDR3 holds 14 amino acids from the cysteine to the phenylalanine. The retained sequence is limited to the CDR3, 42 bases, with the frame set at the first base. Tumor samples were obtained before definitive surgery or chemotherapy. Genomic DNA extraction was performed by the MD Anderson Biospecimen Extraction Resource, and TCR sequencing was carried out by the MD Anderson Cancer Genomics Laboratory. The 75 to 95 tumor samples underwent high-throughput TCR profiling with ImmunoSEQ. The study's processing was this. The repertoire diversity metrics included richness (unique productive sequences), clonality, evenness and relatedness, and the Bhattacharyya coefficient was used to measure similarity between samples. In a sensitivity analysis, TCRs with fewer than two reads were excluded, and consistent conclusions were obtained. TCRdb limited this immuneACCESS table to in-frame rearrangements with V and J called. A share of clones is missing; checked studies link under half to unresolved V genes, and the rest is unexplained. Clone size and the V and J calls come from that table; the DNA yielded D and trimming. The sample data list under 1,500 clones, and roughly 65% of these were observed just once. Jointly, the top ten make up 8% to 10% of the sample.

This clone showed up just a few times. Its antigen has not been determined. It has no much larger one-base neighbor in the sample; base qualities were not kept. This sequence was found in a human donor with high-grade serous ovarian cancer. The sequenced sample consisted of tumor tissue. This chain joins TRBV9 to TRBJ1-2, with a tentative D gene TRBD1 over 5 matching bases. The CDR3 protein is CASNPDGGVVGYTF. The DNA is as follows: TGTGCCAGCAATCCGGACGGGGGAGTAGTTGGCTACACCTTC.